Below are 12 T cell receptor beta chains sequenced from a single sample in a study of T cells in Graves' hyperthyroidism and ophthalmopathy. Researchers took RNA transcripts and amplified the TCR beta CDR3 regions from them. HTBI primers were used for first-round RT-PCR of the TCR CDR3. TCRdb reprocessed the multiplex PCR reads with MiXCR, giving one entry per CDR3 protein. The sample lists some 760,000 distinct CDR3 sequences, around 13% occurring once. Sequencing was done on a sample of blood. The receptors were gathered from a woman aged 18 to 35 with Graves' hyperthyroidism.

V usage is TRBV19 and J usage is TRBJ2-5; a possible D gene is TRBD1 (6 bases). The V gene lost 3 bases and the J gene lost 4 bases, with 15 bases spanning the gap. Germline V gene data show CDR1 as LNHDA and CDR2 as SQIVND (reference sequence). The CDR3 covers 15 residues. The CDR3 nucleotides read TGTGCCAGTAGTATCCGGCAGGGGCTAGGAGAGACCCAGTACTTC. It encodes CASSIRQGLGETQYF.

The rearrangement uses TRBV28 and TRBJ2-5; 10 bases are a match to TRBD1. This CDR3 is built from 14 residues. With V trimmed by 6 bases and J by 8 bases, 9 bases remained unmatched. Germline loops: CDR1 MDHEN, CDR2 SYDVKM. The CDR3 here is CASRDRQGARTQYF. CDR3 DNA: TGTGCCAGCAGAGACAGACAGGGGGCGCGTACCCAGTACTTC. Full variable domain (rest looked up from reference TRBV28 and TRBJ2-5): DVKVTQSSRYLVKRTGEKVFLECVQDMDHENMFWYRQDPGLGLRLIYFSYDVKMKEKGDIPEGYSVSREKKERFSLILESASTNQTSMYLCASRDRQGARTQYFGPGTRLLVL.

This clonotype was observed many times. The chain joins TRBV4-1 to TRBJ2-1; TRBD2 is a possible D gene (5 bases). The V end lost 3 bases, the J end lost 7 bases, and 10 bases lay between the germline ends. The CDR3 is 13 amino acids. Germline CDR1 is MGHRA and CDR2 is YSYEKL. Here the CDR3 reads CASSQRVWNEQFF. The CDR3 nucleotides are TGCGCCAGCAGCCAGAGGGTATGGAATGAGCAGTTCTTC.

This clonotype was found many times. The chain couples TRBV28 to TRBJ2-7; no definite D call. Trimming took off 7 bases at V and 0 bases at J, with 16 bases between the two ends. This CDR3 region has 15 residues. The germline V gene encodes CDR1 MDHEN and CDR2 SYDVKM. The CDR3 loop reads CASTPHSGASYEQYF. Here the CDR3 DNA reads TGTGCCAGCACCCCCCACTCAGGTGCCTCCTACGAGCAGTACTTC.

This clonotype was counted many times. The rearrangement links TRBV12-5 to TRBJ2-7; D is ambiguous. Germline-derived CDR1 and CDR2 are LGHNT and FRNRAP. V was trimmed by 1 base and J by 6 bases, leaving 13 bases between them. This CDR3 contains 14 residues. This chain's CDR3 is CASGLGNNRREQYF. The CDR3 DNA sequence: TGTGCTAGTGGTTTGGGTAATAATCGGCGCGAGCAGTACTTC. The full variable domain, with the rest looked up from reference TRBV12-5 and TRBJ2-7, is DARVTQTPRHKVTEMGQEVTMRCQPILGHNTVFWYRQTMMQGLELLAYFRNRAPLDDSGMPKDRFSAEMPDATLATLKIQPSEPRDSAVYFCASGLGNNRREQYFGPGTRLTVT.

This clonotype occurred many times. Written as DNA, the CDR3 is TGTGCCACCAGCAGCACCCGGGCCTCGGAGGAGACCCAGTACTTC. Translating gives CATSSTRASEETQYF. The chain has TRBV15 and TRBJ2-5; D gene uncertain. CDR1 LNHNV and CDR2 YYDKDF come from the germline V gene (reference sequence). The CDR3 totals 15 residues. V lost 3 bases and J lost 5, with 16 bases in between.

This clonotype was detected ten times or more. The V and J genes are TRBV28 and TRBJ2-1; D may be TRBD2 (5 bases). The germline V gene has CDR1 MDHEN and CDR2 SYDVKM. CDR3 size: 14 residues. Trimming stripped 5 bases from V and 5 bases from J, with 13 bases between. CDR3 sequence reads: CASSADGIHNEQFF. CDR3 coding DNA: TGTGCCAGCAGTGCGGACGGGATACACAATGAGCAGTTCTTC.

A few counts support this clonotype. V gene TRBV24-1 combines with J gene TRBJ2-2; D is possibly TRBD1 (6 bases). The CDR3 covers 17 residues. Trimming took 4 bases from V and 4 from J, leaving 18 bases between them. Germline V CDR1 and CDR2: KGHDR, SFDVKD. The CDR3 DNA reads TGTGCCACCAGTGAGTTCGGAACAGGGTTTGCCACCGGGGAGCTGTTTTTT. Its protein is CATSEFGTGFATGELFF.

As concerns this clonotype: One junction end disagrees with the germline gene, perhaps due to a read error. This chain uses TRBV19 with TRBJ2-1; TRBD2 agrees at 13 bases. CDR1 LNHDA and CDR2 SQIVND come from the germline V gene (reference sequence). The CDR3 is 16 amino acids. The CDR3 nucleotides are TGTGCCAGTAGTCCCACCGGGACTAGCGGGAACTATGAGCAGTCCTTC. Translating it yields CASSPTGTSGNYEQSF. Drawing the rest from reference TRBV19 and TRBJ2-1, the complete variable domain is DGGITQSPKYLFRKEGQNVTLSCEQNLNHDAMYWYRQDPGQGLRLIYYSQIVNDFQKGDIAEGYSVSREKKESFPLTVTSAQKNPTAFYLCASSPTGTSGNYEQSFGPGTRLTVL.

This clonotype was recorded at least ten times. This chain connects TRBV7-9 to TRBJ2-3, with D possibly matching TRBD2 (5 bases). Trimming removed 1 base at V and 3 bases at J, with 8 bases between. CDR3 length: 14 amino acids. The germline CDR1 and CDR2 sequences are SEHNR and FQNEAQ (reference sequence). As DNA, the CDR3 is TGTGCCAGCAGCTTAGTTAGCGAGACAGATACGCAGTATTTT. Its translation is CASSLVSETDTQYF.

This clonotype came up a few times. The genes are TRBV5-1 and TRBJ2-7, with D maybe TRBD2 (6 bases). Germline V gives CDR1 SGHRS, CDR2 YFSETQ. Trimming took 0 bases from V and 1 from J, leaving 11 bases between them. The CDR3 totals 15 residues. This chain's CDR3 is CASSLGGVLSYEQYF. The CDR3 region has the DNA TGCGCCAGCAGCTTGGGGGGGGTGCTGTCCTACGAGCAGTACTTC.

The genes are TRBV29-1 and TRBJ2-1; 8 bases align to TRBD1. Trimming at V came to 3 bases and at J to 7 bases, leaving 11 bases not matched to a gene. The CDR3 spans 15 residues. The germline V gene has CDR1 SQVTM and CDR2 ANQGSEA. The CDR3, as DNA: TGCAGCGTTGAGTTCGGACAGGGTTGGAAAAATGAGCAGTTCTTC. This gives the protein CSVEFGQGWKNEQFF.